These 15 T cell receptor beta chains share one sample of origin, sequenced in a study of CD8+CD57+ T cells in acquired aplastic anemia. TCR beta VDJ and CDR3 profiling used genomic DNA as template. TCRdb re-called the reads through MiXCR, storing one row per CDR3 protein. The sample records 400,000 to 500,000 distinct CDR3 sequences, roughly 64% being singletons. The sample consisted of sorted CD4+, CD8+, or CD8+CD57+ T cells (not recorded which) from PBMCs. These receptors originate from a human donor in good health, serving as a control.

The V gene is TRBV7-2, the J gene TRBJ2-5, with D possibly matching TRBD1 (5 bases). CDR1 SGHTA and CDR2 FQGNSA come from the germline V gene. V gave up 1 base and J gave up 2 bases, with 8 bases separating them. CDR3 length: 14 amino acids. For the CDR3, the DNA is TGTGCCAGCAGCTTAGGCAGGGTACAAGAGACCCAGTACTTC. Encoded protein: CASSLGRVQETQYF.

The V and J genes are TRBV12-3 or TRBV12-4 and TRBJ2-1; no reliable D call. V was cut by 7 bases and J by 2 bases, with 9 bases left in between. The CDR3 is 13 residues long. CDR3 loop: CASTSTTYNEQFF. Written as DNA, the CDR3 is TGTGCCAGCACTTCCACCACCTACAATGAGCAGTTCTTC.

Concerning this clonotype itself: Sequence at one end of the junction differs from germline and may be a read error. This chain links TRBV5-1 with TRBJ2-3; 8 bases are shared with TRBD2. There are 16 residues in the CDR3. Germline V gene lookup returns CDR1 SGHRS and CDR2 YFSETQ. The CDR3 bases are TGTGCCAGCAGCATGGGACTAGGGGGGGGAACAGATACGCAGTATTTT. Translated: CASSMGLGGGTDTQYF.

A remark on this clonotype: Possible read error: a much larger clone is one base away. The CDR3: CASSQTRASRAGRETQYF. CDR3 in DNA: TGCGCCAGCAGCCAAACCCGGGCCTCCCGGGCGGGACGAGAGACCCAGTACTTC. The V gene is TRBV4-3, the J gene TRBJ2-5; possibly TRBD2 for D (6 bases). The germline gives CDR1 LGHNA, CDR2 YSLEER. Deletions cut 2 bases from V and 4 bases from J, with 23 bases between. The CDR3 is 18 amino acids.

This sequence joins TRBV9 and TRBJ1-6; a possible D gene is TRBD1 (5 bases). The CDR3 length is 15 residues. V gave up 3 bases and J gave up 16 bases, with 23 bases separating them. CDR1 and CDR2 from the germline V gene are SGDLS and YYNGEE. CDR3 DNA: TGTGCCAGCAGCGCAGGGTGGGGCTCCTACGAGCAGCTCCACTTT. This sequence encodes CASSAGWGSYEQLHF.

The gene calls are TRBV20-1 and TRBJ2-5, with D tentatively TRBD1 (6 bases). Trimming took off 5 bases at V and 1 base at J, with 14 bases between the two ends. Germline V CDR1 and CDR2: DFQATT, SNEGSKA (reference sequence). This CDR3 is 14 amino acids long. CDR3 sequence: CSAQHTGPQETQYF. CDR3 in DNA: TGCAGTGCTCAACATACAGGGCCCCAAGAGACCCAGTACTTC.

The rearrangement joins TRBV19 to TRBJ1-6; D is perhaps TRBD1 (6 bases). The DNA end favors TRBJ1-2, so the J call may be wrong. Germline V gene sequence: CDR1 LNHDA, CDR2 SQIVND (reference sequence). The CDR3 runs 15 residues. The DNA for the CDR3 is TGTGCCAGTAGTGTAGGGGGGGCAGCTAACTCTCGCTACACCTTC. Encoded protein: CASSVGGAANSRYTF.

This clonotype came up once. The rearrangement links TRBV29-1 to TRBJ1-2; D remains unclear. Germline V gene lookup returns CDR1 SQVTM and CDR2 ANQGSEA. The CDR3 is 11 amino acids. Trimming cost V 4 bases and J 5 bases, with 8 bases left between them. The CDR3 nucleotides are TGCAGCGTTGGTTCACCGTATGGCTACACCTTC. Protein product: CSVGSPYGYTF.

In the case of this clonotype: Since a much larger clone is just one base distant, this may be a read error. The chain combines TRBV27 with TRBJ1-1; D uncertain. Germline CDR1 and CDR2: MNHEY and SMNVEV (reference sequence). The CDR3 runs 10 residues. The DNA of the CDR3 is TGTGCCAGCACTCCGGGCCCGAGATCCTTT. As protein: CASTPGPRSF.

The gene calls are TRBV2 and TRBJ2-5; a weak D match, TRBD2 (6 bases). V lost 8 bases and J 0 bases, leaving 16 bases between the germline ends. Germline values: CDR1 SNHLY, CDR2 FYNNEI. The CDR3 runs 15 residues. CDR3 region: CASLKGLQYQETQYF. CDR3 nucleotide sequence: TGTGCCAGCTTAAAGGGACTCCAGTACCAAGAGACCCAGTACTTC.

On this clonotype: The CDR3 does not close with the conserved phenylalanine or tryptophan, likely indicating a read error. The chain has TRBV7-3 and TRBJ2-7; 7 bases agree with TRBD1. After removal of 3 bases from V and 6 bases from J, the junction contained 5 bases not matched to a gene. The CDR3 totals 13 residues. The V gene's germline CDR1 is SGHTA and CDR2 FQGTGA. The CDR3 spells CASSLDRRSEQYY. The DNA for the CDR3 is TGTGCCAGCAGCTTGGACAGGAGGTCCGAGCAGTACTAC.

The chain uses TRBV9 and TRBJ1-2, with D maybe TRBD1 (6 bases). Germline V gene lookup returns CDR1 SGDLS and CDR2 YYNGEE. The CDR3 totals 17 residues. Trimming stripped 5 bases from V and 2 bases from J, with 22 bases between. CDR3 bases: TGTGCCAGCAGTGTCCATTCAGGGGAGAGATTAAACTATGGCTACACCTTC. It yields the protein CASSVHSGERLNYGYTF.

This sequence joins TRBV5-6 and TRBJ2-7; D not certain. The CDR3 has 14 residues. The ends were cut back, 1 base at V and 1 base at J, with 9 bases in the middle. Germline CDR1 reads SGHDT; CDR2 reads YYEEEE. CDR3 protein: CASSLPQYSYEQYF. CDR3 in DNA: TGTGCCAGCAGCTTGCCACAGTATTCCTACGAGCAGTACTTC.

This sequence joins TRBV14 and TRBJ1-6; possible D gene TRBD1, 5 bases. CDR1 is SGHDN, CDR2 FVKESK, per germline. The length of the CDR3 is 15 residues. Trimming shortened V by 4 bases and J by 17 bases, and 24 bases separated the two germline ends. The CDR3, as DNA: TGTGCCAGCAGCCTAGTTTTAAGCGGGGCCACGAACATCCACTTT. Translated: CASSLVLSGATNIHF.

The chain joins TRBV7-3 to TRBJ2-3, with D tentatively TRBD2 (5 bases). The CDR3 runs 13 residues. Germline loops: CDR1 SGHTA, CDR2 FQGTGA. V was clipped by 4 bases and J by 9 bases, with 14 bases between them. CDR3 sequence (DNA): TGTGCCAGCAGCTCCCCCCAAGCGGAGACGCAGTATTTT. Translation gives CASSSPQAETQYF. The whole variable domain, filled in from reference TRBV7-3 and TRBJ2-3, reads GAGVSQTPSNKVTEKGKYVELRCDPISGHTALYWYRQSLGQGPEFLIYFQGTGAADDSGLPNDRFFAVRPEGSVSTLKIQRTERGDSAVYLCASSSPQAETQYFGPGTRLTVL.